This T cell receptor beta chain was recovered during a study of blood T cell repertoires in COVID-19. About the research overall: Italy, Spain and the United States were the sources of the convalescent and acute COVID-19 samples. Nucleic acid was either cDNA or gDNA, and it came from T cells, B-cell-depleted T cells, or PBMCs.

Per the original methods: Nucleated cell counts were estimated from reference gene primer amplification. Assay: immunoSEQ multiplex PCR; the TCRdb copy retains only in-frame clones and omits some. V and J calls and clone size are given by that table; D and trimming were obtained from the DNA. This table holds about 120,000 clones, over 75% found once. Between the trimmed V and J ends, which lost 8 bases and 4 bases, there was a span of 17 bases. The CDR3 runs to 15 residues. Germline V CDR1 and CDR2: MNHEY, SVGAGI. The rearrangement links TRBV6-5 to TRBJ2-2; possible D gene TRBD1, 6 bases. This sequence was found in a woman in her seventies with acute or convalescent COVID-19. Sequenced input: peripheral blood. The CDR3 nucleotides read TGTGCCAGCTGGCCAGGGGCCTACTTCACCGGGGAGCTGTTTTTT. The encoded protein is CASWPGAYFTGELFF.